This T cell receptor (beta chain) was sequenced for a study of identifying expanded T cells in peripheral blood. Study-level findings and limits: Approximately two-week clone count variance significantly increased as total template count grew. About 1.2 clones differed between technical replicates, versus approximately 17 and 20 over time.

CDR3 length equals 14 residues. V was shortened by 6 bases and J by 5 bases, with 14 bases between the two germline ends. Germline CDR1 reads SGHDT; CDR2 reads YYEEEE. As for this clone: Antigen: not known.

Healthy donors had no documented immune events, such as infections, while sampled. The table came from immunoSEQ multiplex PCR; TCRdb's copy has only in-frame clones and leaves some out. The sample contains about 85,000 clones, approximately 89% of which appear only once. The V and J genes are TRBV5-6 and TRBJ1-4, with D possibly being TRBD1 (5 bases). The sequenced sample consisted of blood. This sequence was found in a person aged 18 to 75 in good health. The CDR3 DNA follows: TGTGCCAGCAAGGGGAGAACCACAAATGAAAAACTGTTTTTT. It translates to CASKGRTTNEKLFF.